This TCR beta chain was sequenced for a study of blood T cell repertoires in COVID-19 (TCRdb year 2020). Regarding the complete study: Collaborator samples came from the United States, Italy and Spain and covered acute and convalescent phases of COVID-19. The material from the prospective study consisted of cDNA or gDNA derived from T cells, B-cell-depleted T cells, or PBMCs. The dataset comprised deeply sampled blood TCRbeta repertoires from subjects exposed to, actively infected with, or recovered from COVID-19. The repertoires were made available in a free public database intended to serve as a resource for research on the immune response to SARS-CoV-2. The samples were drawn from two sources: the first 160 participants of the ongoing ImmuneRACE study, and some 1,300 subjects contributed by 6 global collaborators. The sample metadata nearly always contained a de-identified subject ID, COVID-19 status, age in years and sex. Where HLA class I and class II types were available, the types were taken from metadata supplied by the sample provider, not from assay-based typing.

TCRbeta CDR3 regions were amplified from genomic DNA using the immunoSEQ Assay, a bias-controlled multiplex PCR. In the authors' own workflow: The number of nucleated cells in each sample was estimated by amplification of reference gene primers within the assay. To quantify the absolute abundance of each unique TCRbeta CDR3 rearrangement, sequence reads were collapsed and filtered. Productive Simpson clonality was computed per sample as the square root of Simpson's diversity index over productive rearrangements. What TCRdb holds here is the immuneACCESS table cut down to in-frame rearrangements. Part of the clones is not present; checked against another copy, under half of the missing clones reflect an unresolved V gene, and the others are unexplained. V and J calls and clone size are given by that table; D and trimming were obtained from the DNA. This sample lists approximately 130,000 clones; around 85% were detected once. Jointly, the top ten make up around 16% of the sample.

This clone showed up many times. The antigen it recognizes is unknown. It has no much larger one-base neighbor in the sample; base qualities were not kept. What the work shows at the level of the full study, not this receptor alone: How much clinical and demographic metadata was included differed by source and by participant, and the metadata was provided uncurated.

The CDR1 and CDR2 encoded by the germline V gene are SGHRS and YFSETQ. From its cysteine to its phenylalanine, the CDR3 spans 14 amino acids. Only CDR3 DNA remains: 42 bases, in frame from the first base. V is reduced by 0 bases and J by 5 bases, leaving a spacing of 11 bases between them. Another Seattle source contributed samples from volunteer blood donors who had recovered from COVID-19. Whole blood was collected in K2EDTA tubes by collaborating institutions according to the institutions' own protocols. For TCRbeta analysis, collaborators shipped samples as frozen whole blood, isolated PBMCs, or DNA extracted from either of those sample types.

Sequences were obtained from peripheral blood. The sequence is built from TRBV5-1 and TRBJ1-1; tentative D gene TRBD1, with 5 bases matching. The TCR originated in a woman between 50 and 59 years old who had recovered from COVID-19. The nucleotide sequence reads as follows: TGCGCCAGCAGCTTGGATTGGGGGGAAACTGAAGCTTTCTTT. This translates into CASSLDWGETEAFF.